Listed here are 23 T cell receptor beta chains from one sample, sequenced in a study of identifying expanded T cells in peripheral blood. Measured with immunoSEQ multiplex PCR; TCRdb has only the in-frame clones, and not every one. The sample lists under 150,000 clones, 70% to 90% occurring once. Source material: blood. The source is a person between 18 and 75 years old in good health.

The chain recombines TRBV18 with TRBJ2-5; D may be TRBD1 (5 bases). Germline V lookup: CDR1 KGHSH, CDR2 LQKENI. The CDR3 contains 15 residues. Deletions cut 0 bases from V and 5 bases from J, with 13 bases between. Here the CDR3 reads CASSPPRTRQETQYF. Written as DNA, the CDR3 is TGTGCCAGCTCACCACCGAGAACCAGACAGGAGACCCAGTACTTC.

This clone came up once. The genes are TRBV11-2 and TRBJ2-2; 7 nucleotides align to TRBD1. From germline, CDR1 is SGHAT and CDR2 FQNNGV. The CDR3 is 13 amino acids. V was pared by 7 bases and J by 6 bases, with 5 bases of the junction left unmatched. The CDR3, as DNA: TGTGCCAGCACTTTCACAGGGGCCGGGGAGCTGTTTTTT. Translated: CASTFTGAGELFF.

This sequence joins TRBV5-4 and TRBJ2-1; 9 bases line up with TRBD2. This CDR3 has 19 amino acids. CDR1 and CDR2 from the germline V gene are SGHNT and YYREEE (reference sequence). The ends lost 3 bases at V and 1 base at J; junction bases unmatched: 14. The CDR3: CASSSPHLAGRGSYNEQFF. CDR3 in DNA: TGTGCCAGCAGCTCTCCTCACCTAGCGGGAAGGGGGTCCTACAATGAGCAGTTCTTC.

This clone has a handful of counts. The V and J genes are TRBV5-5 and TRBJ2-1; TRBD2 is a possible D gene (5 bases). Trimming removed 2 bases at V and 3 bases at J, with 15 bases between. The germline gives CDR1 SGHKS, CDR2 YYEKEE (reference sequence). This CDR3 is built from 16 residues. The DNA for the CDR3 is TGTGCCAGCAGCTTTCCTTCGGGGTTTGGCTACAATGAGCAGTTCTTC. Translated, it gives CASSFPSGFGYNEQFF.

The chain is built from TRBV5-1 and TRBJ2-3, with D perhaps TRBD1 (6 bases). V lost 0 bases to trimming and J lost 0 bases, with 11 bases between them. The CDR3 length is 16 residues. Germline V lookup: CDR1 SGHRS, CDR2 YFSETQ. The CDR3 spells CASSLDTGRSTDTQYF. The CDR3 DNA reads as TGCGCCAGCAGCTTGGACACAGGGAGAAGCACAGATACGCAGTATTTT. Using reference TRBV5-1 and TRBJ2-3 for the parts outside the CDR3, the full variable domain is KAGVTQTPRYLIKTRGQQVTLSCSPISGHRSVSWYQQTPGQGLQFLFEYFSETQRNKGNFPGRFSGRQFSNSRSEMNVSTLELGDSALYLCASSLDTGRSTDTQYFGPGTRLTVL.

CDR3 coding DNA: TGCGCCAGCAGCGGCCAGGGACGTGTCAATGAGCAGTTCTTC. This gives the protein CASSGQGRVNEQFF. The chain links TRBV5-1 to TRBJ2-1; either TRBD1 or TRBD2 may supply D (5 bases each). The CDR3 contains 14 residues. Germline lookup yields CDR1 SGHRS and CDR2 YFSETQ. The V gene lost 4 bases and the J gene lost 6 bases, with 14 bases spanning the gap.

The rearrangement links TRBV18 to TRBJ2-5; D is undetermined. The CDR3 is made up of 11 amino acids. The germline V gene encodes CDR1 KGHSH and CDR2 LQKENI. Deletions cut 5 bases from V and 4 bases from J, with 5 bases between. The DNA for the CDR3 is TGTGCCAGCTCAATTCGAGAGACCCAGTACTTC. It is translated as CASSIRETQYF. Filled out from reference TRBV18 and TRBJ2-5, the complete variable domain reads NAGVMQNPRHLVRRRGQEARLRCSPMKGHSHVYWYRQLPEEGLKFMVYLQKENIIDESGMPKERFSAEFPKEGPSILRIQQVVRGDSAAYFCASSIRETQYFGPGTRLLVL.

The chain is built from TRBV7-2 and TRBJ2-5, with TRBD1 matching 7 bases. This CDR3 is 16 amino acids long. Germline values: CDR1 SGHTA, CDR2 FQGNSA. J gave up 5 bases and V 1 base, and 10 bases lay outside the gene matches. The CDR3 spells CASSLGNRGIQETQYF. The CDR3 region has the DNA TGTGCCAGCAGCTTAGGAAACAGGGGTATCCAGGAGACCCAGTACTTC.

The genes are TRBV19 and TRBJ2-5; 11 nucleotides match TRBD2. Germline values: CDR1 LNHDA, CDR2 SQIVND (reference sequence). After removal of 8 bases from V and 2 bases from J, the junction contained 4 bases not matched to a gene. The CDR3 is 14 residues long. In DNA, the CDR3 is TGTGCCAGTGATAGCGGGAGGGGGCAAGAGACCCAGTACTTC. It translates to CASDSGRGQETQYF.

The CDR3 loop is CASSSWTSGGLTDTQYF. CDR3 nucleotides: TGTGCCAGCAGCTCCTGGACTAGCGGGGGCCTCACAGATACGCAGTATTTT. The V call is TRBV7-8, the J call TRBJ2-3; TRBD2 agrees at 13 bases. This CDR3 contains 17 residues. Germline CDR1 is SGHVS and CDR2 is FQNEAQ. V lost 4 bases, J lost 2 bases, and 6 bases stayed unmatched.

The J gene is TRBJ2-7, the V gene TRBV10-2, with D uncertain. Trimming shortened V by 4 bases and J by 4 bases, and 14 bases separated the two germline ends. The CDR3 is 14 residues long. Per germline, CDR1 WSHSY and CDR2 SAAADI. CDR3 loop: CASSGAARGYEQYF. The CDR3 DNA is TGCGCCAGCAGTGGGGCCGCTCGAGGTTACGAGCAGTACTTC.

There are many counts of this clone. The chain employs TRBV27 and TRBJ1-5, with TRBD1 identical over 7 bases. CDR1 is MNHEY and CDR2 is SMNVEV in the germline V gene (reference sequence). This CDR3 contains 15 residues. Trimming took 8 bases from V and 7 from J; bases not matched to a gene: 14. CDR3 DNA: TGTGCCAGCGGGGGCTCAGGGGGAAATGGACAGCCCCAGCATTTT. It specifies CASGGSGGNGQPQHF.

The rearrangement joins TRBV27 to TRBJ1-2; the D is unclear. The CDR3 loop spans 14 amino acids. Germline CDR1 MNHEY, CDR2 SMNVEV (reference sequence). The V end lost 3 bases, the J end lost 3 bases, and 11 bases lay between the germline ends. This CDR3 reads CASSFTLWDYGYTF. CDR3 bases: TGTGCCAGCAGTTTCACACTATGGGACTATGGCTACACCTTC.

The V and J genes are TRBV7-3 and TRBJ2-1; 9 bases agree with TRBD2. The CDR3 runs to 17 residues. Germline values: CDR1 SGHTA, CDR2 FQGTGA. V dropped 0 bases and J dropped 2; count of bases not matched to a gene: 5. The CDR3 spells CASSLTIASGAYNEQFF. CDR3 coding DNA: TGTGCCAGCAGCTTAACGATAGCTAGCGGGGCCTACAATGAGCAGTTCTTC.

The V and J genes are TRBV28 and TRBJ2-7; D unclear. V was trimmed by 4 bases and J by 2 bases, leaving 18 bases between them. CDR1 and CDR2 from the germline V gene are MDHEN and SYDVKM. This CDR3 spans 16 amino acids. The CDR3: CASSSTIGRAAYEQYF. In DNA form, the CDR3 reads TGTGCCAGCAGTTCCACCATTGGACGTGCCGCCTACGAGCAGTACTTC.

This rearrangement joins TRBV9 to TRBJ2-1; tentatively, D is TRBD2 (5 bases). V was pared by 2 bases and J by 10 bases, with 13 bases between. The CDR3 sequence is 13 residues long. Looked up from germline, CDR1 is SGDLS and CDR2 is YYNGEE. CDR3 in DNA: TGTGCCAGCAGCGTTGCCTCCAGCGGAGAGCAGTTCTTC. Translated, it gives CASSVASSGEQFF.

This clone appeared a single time. V and J are TRBV4-1 and TRBJ1-4; no clear D. The CDR3 loop spans 11 amino acids. Germline assignment: CDR1 MGHRA and CDR2 YSYEKL. V lost 2 bases and J lost 7, with 2 bases in between. CDR3 loop: CASSQLEKLFF. The CDR3 DNA follows: TGCGCCAGCAGCCAACTTGAAAAACTGTTTTTT.

The V and J genes are TRBV9 and TRBJ2-3; D is possibly TRBD2 (6 bases). CDR3 size: 14 residues. Deletions cut 6 bases from V and 2 bases from J, with 13 bases between. In germline, CDR1 is SGDLS, CDR2 YYNGEE. The CDR3 spells CASNAGTFTDTQYF. In DNA form, the CDR3 reads TGTGCCAGCAACGCCGGGACTTTCACAGATACGCAGTATTTT.

The chain is built from TRBV18 and TRBJ2-6, with D possibly TRBD2 on 5 matching bases. The germline V gene has CDR1 KGHSH and CDR2 LQKENI. The CDR3 consists of 17 residues. The V gene lost 2 bases and the J gene lost 5 bases, with 16 bases spanning the gap. CDR3 loop: CASSPSRGSMRANVLTF. CDR3 in DNA: TGTGCCAGCTCACCAAGTCGGGGTTCTATGAGGGCCAACGTCCTGACTTTC.

The V call is TRBV16, the J call TRBJ1-5, with a tentative D call TRBD1 (6 bases). Germline V gene sequence: CDR1 KGHSY, CDR2 FQNENV. This CDR3 is 16 amino acids long. Trimming removed 1 base from V and 2 bases from J, with 12 bases in between. CDR3 loop: CASSQLGGRGNQPQHF. CDR3 nucleotides: TGTGCCAGCAGCCAATTGGGGGGGCGCGGCAATCAGCCCCAGCATTTT.

This clone showed up just once. The rearrangement uses TRBV11-2 and TRBJ1-1; tentative D call: TRBD1 (5 bases). Trimming removed 4 bases from V and 9 bases from J, with 15 bases in between. The CDR3 extends over 13 amino acids. Germline V gene data show CDR1 as SGHAT and CDR2 as FQNNGV. CDR3 sequence reads: CASSSLNNRQAFF. Written as DNA, the CDR3 is TGTGCCAGCAGCTCCTTGAACAACAGGCAAGCTTTCTTT. The full variable domain, in which reference TRBV11-2 and TRBJ1-1 provide the parts outside the CDR3, is EAGVAQSPRYKIIEKRQSVAFWCNPISGHATLYWYQQILGQGPKLLIQFQNNGVVDDSQLPKDRFSAERLKGVDSTLKIQPAKLEDSAVYLCASSSLNNRQAFFGQGTRLTVV.

The rearrangement uses TRBV9 and TRBJ2-2, with D perhaps matching TRBD2 (5 bases). Germline CDR1 SGDLS, CDR2 YYNGEE. The V gene lost 1 base and the J gene lost 3 bases, with 7 bases spanning the gap. The CDR3 consists of 14 residues. CDR3 amino acids: CASSVLGDTGELFF. In nucleotides, the CDR3 is TGTGCCAGCAGCGTACTCGGGGACACCGGGGAGCTGTTTTTT.

The chain recombines TRBV5-1 with TRBJ2-3; D is uncertain. CDR1 and CDR2 from the germline V gene are SGHRS and YFSETQ. Between the trimmed V and J ends, which lost 1 base and 2 bases, there was a span of 8 bases. The CDR3 covers 14 residues. The CDR3 coding sequence is TGCGCCAGCAGCTTGTCGTCGAACACAGATACGCAGTATTTT. Translating it yields CASSLSSNTDTQYF.